This T cell receptor beta chain was sequenced for a study of T cell responses to AZD1222 COVID-19 vaccine. Study details: Recipients boosted at about 4 weeks or about 12 weeks are pooled.

General study findings and limits: Donors were mostly white British, more females; clonal diversity possibly underestimated. Baseline seropositivity characterized only a handful of AZD1222 recipients. Spike-specific TCR depth and breadth grew after two AZD1222 doses.

Produced via immunoSEQ multiplex PCR; TCRdb's table is partial and in-frame only. The table shows 89,000 or so clones, with roughly 88% occurring only once. CDR3 length: 14 residues. Trimming cost V 5 bases and J 0 bases, with 8 bases left between them. The germline CDR1 and CDR2 sequences are MDHEN and SYDVKM. Concerning this clone: As yet, its antigen is unknown.

This chain joins TRBV28 and TRBJ2-1; D gene ambiguous. The input for sequencing was peripheral blood, taken on day 0 of AZD1222 vaccination. The TCR sequence derives from an adult in good health. The CDR3 loop is CASSPQSSYNEQFF. The CDR3 DNA follows: TGTGCCAGCAGTCCCCAGAGCTCCTACAATGAGCAGTTCTTC.